This TCR beta chain originates from a study of CD8+CD57+ T cells in acquired aplastic anemia. Turning to the study itself: Average DNA yield from sorted CD4+ and CD8+ cells was roughly 3.1 ug. Study-wide results and limits: The CD8+ Simpson's diversity of patients and controls was not significantly different. Shared by patients and controls, 25 to 30 CD8+ CDR3s were abundant in patients.

Individuals selected for sequencing had exhibited CD8+CD57+ cell expansion on flow cytometry. None of the patients had been given any therapy when their blood was sampled. Genomic DNA templated the TCR beta VDJ and CDR3 profiling. In TCRdb, the reads were re-called with MiXCR into one record per CDR3 protein. This table holds 200,000 or so distinct CDR3 sequences, around 45% found once. Worth noting for this clonotype: Its antigen is undetermined.

The specimen sequenced was sorted CD4+, CD8+, or CD8+CD57+ T cells (not recorded which) from PBMCs. This clonotype originated in a human donor with aplastic anemia.

The CDR3 spells CASSVKLFF. Written as DNA, the CDR3 is TGTGCCAGCAGCGTAAAACTGTTTTTT. The rearrangement uses TRBV9 and TRBJ1-4; D ambiguous. The germline V and J ends were trimmed by 1 base and 11 bases, with 0 bases remaining between them. The CDR3 is made up of 9 amino acids. CDR1 SGDLS and CDR2 YYNGEE come from the germline V gene.